This TCR beta chain was observed in a study of cytomegalovirus exposure and HLA in healthy donors. Study-wide points: Both high specificity and high sensitivity reportedly marked the classifier's diagnosis of cytomegalovirus status. Association of 16,951 TCR beta sequences with HLA alleles was found at 0.05 false discovery rate in a later analysis. Upon later analysis, HLA-associated TCR beta chains proved more clonally expanded than other, equally common chains.

V was shortened by 0 bases and J by 1 base, with 10 bases between the two germline ends. The CDR3 runs to 15 residues. Germline values: CDR1 SGHRS, CDR2 YFSETQ. The PCR used 60 Vbeta and 13 Jbeta primers. The method was immunoSEQ multiplex PCR; TCRdb's version includes in-frame clones alone and lacks a portion of them. The data hold roughly 150,000 clones, with approximately 73% observed a single time. This clone showed up just once. Antigen unknown. Material: PBMCs. V usage is TRBV5-1 and J usage is TRBJ2-5, with TRBD2 as a possible D gene (5 bases). The clonotype originates from a man aged 30 to 45 in good health and CMV-seropositive. CDR3 sequence reads: CASSLETGSQETQYF. The CDR3, as DNA: TGCGCCAGCAGCTTGGAGACGGGGTCCCAAGAGACCCAGTACTTC.